This TCR beta chain was captured in a study of vaccination effects on CD4 cells after COVID-19. Assay used: immunoSEQ multiplex PCR; TCRdb lists only in-frame clones, some missing. The sample consists of under 70,000 clones, more than 75% of them appearing once. With respect to this clone: Its antigen is unidentified.

Overall study results and limits: Clones induced by infection and by vaccine showed marked clonal contraction late after vaccination.

Antigen-specific CD4+ T cell clonotypes were called by their expansion after viral peptide-pool culture in ViraFEST. At the end of around 11 days of culture, CD4+ T cells were isolated. By PCR, the person was confirmed to have had SARS-CoV-2 infection between March and December 2020. PBMC cultures contained 2 million or so cells per well, approximately 10 IU/ml IL-2 and roughly 9.5 ug/ml peptides. The negative control condition used HIV-1 Nef peptides. Half-medium replacement with IL-2 medium occurred on days 3 and 7. The sequence was collected from a human donor who had a prior SARS-CoV-2 infection. The starting material was CD4+ T cells from PBMCs cultured with HIV peptides, obtained before COVID-19 vaccination. Subset defined: HIV-1 Nef peptide pool negative control/reference culture.

CDR3: CASSTGTSGVNTGELFF. In nucleotides, the CDR3 is TGTGCCAGCAGCACCGGGACTAGCGGGGTGAACACCGGGGAGCTGTTTTTT. The chain carries TRBV5-4 and TRBJ2-2, with 13 bases that match TRBD2. Germline V gene data show CDR1 as SGHNT and CDR2 as YYREEE (reference sequence). The V segment lost 4 bases and the J segment 1 base; nucleotides outside the gene matches: 4. The CDR3 consists of 17 residues.